The rows below give T cell receptor beta chains drawn from one sample of a study of cytomegalovirus exposure and HLA in healthy donors. The assay was immunoSEQ multiplex PCR, and TCRdb's table has in-frame clones only and misses some. The sample includes roughly 130,000 clones, roughly two thirds of them seen just once. Sequencing was done on a sample of PBMCs. All receptors derive from a woman in her 40s in good health and CMV-seronegative. Both conserved end residues are part of each CDR3. D genes are given only for firm matches. Clone sizes are given selectively: once, few, many, or a class where the clone is expanded.

>15|TRBV11-2|TRBJ2-1|-|-
CASSLGQGPYNEQFF
TGTGCCAGCAGCTTAGGTCAGGGGCCCTACAATGAGCAGTTCTTC
>17|TRBV13|TRBJ2-7|-|-
CASSSRVEGWFSYEQYF
TGTGCCAGCAGCTCACGGGTGGAGGGCTGGTTCTCCTACGAGCAGTACTTC
>17|TRBV2|TRBJ1-6|-|-
CASSEAVPQGYNSPLHF
TGTGCCAGCAGTGAAGCCGTTCCGCAGGGGTATAATTCACCCCTCCACTTT
>14|TRBV7-3|TRBJ2-3|-|-
CASSFVGRTDTQYF
TGTGCCAGCAGTTTCGTGGGGCGGACAGATACGCAGTATTTT
>16|TRBV11-2|TRBJ1-2|-|-
CASSLDLTGSNYGYTF
TGTGCCAGCAGCTTAGACCTGACAGGATCCAACTATGGCTACACCTTC
>17|TRBV12-2|TRBJ2-2|-|-
CASRLHWGRRNTGELFF
TGTGCAAGTCGCTTACATTGGGGCAGAAGGAACACCGGGGAGCTGTTTTTT
>13|TRBV29-1|TRBJ2-2|-|-
CSVGHTNTGELFF
TGCAGCGTTGGACACACGAACACCGGGGAGCTGTTTTTT
>17|TRBV7-3|TRBJ2-2|TRBD2|-
CASSRQPGRGGDGELFF
TGTGCCAGCAGCCGCCAACCGGGGCGGGGGGGCGACGGGGAGCTGTTTTTT
>17|TRBV6-1|TRBJ2-2|-|-
CASSGNLGQGNTGELFF
TGTGCCAGCAGTGGAAATTTAGGCCAGGGGAACACCGGGGAGCTGTTTTTT
>15|TRBV28|TRBJ1-4|-|-
CASTPTGGGNEKLFF
TGTGCCAGCACTCCAACCGGGGGGGGAAATGAAAAACTGTTTTTT
>14|TRBV29-1|TRBJ2-7|TRBD1|-
CSVKGQATAYEQYF
TGCAGCGTGAAGGGACAGGCGACGGCCTACGAGCAGTACTTC
>14|TRBV14|TRBJ1-1|TRBD1|-
CASSQTGGVAEAFF
TGTGCCAGCAGCCAAACAGGGGGGGTCGCTGAAGCTTTCTTT
>12|TRBV28|TRBJ1-2|-|-
CASRDSLRGYTF
TGTGCCAGCAGGGACAGTTTGAGGGGCTACACCTTC
>16|TRBV27|TRBJ2-3|TRBD2|-
CASSPGAGRITDTQYF
TGTGCCAGCAGTCCGGGAGCGGGGCGGATCACAGATACGCAGTATTTT
>14|TRBV28|TRBJ2-5|-|-
CASSSTGLEETQYF
TGTGCCAGCAGTTCAACAGGGTTGGAAGAGACCCAGTACTTC
>15|TRBV4-1|TRBJ2-7|TRBD1|-
CASSQHSRGPYEQYF
TGCGCCAGCAGCCAGCATAGCAGGGGGCCCTACGAGCAGTACTTC
>17|TRBV12-5|TRBJ2-1|-|-
CASGLVRGGGRDNEQFF
TGTGCTAGTGGTTTGGTACGTGGAGGGGGCAGGGACAATGAGCAGTTCTTC
>14|TRBV11-2|TRBJ2-1|-|-
CASSQDSSYNEQFF
TGTGCCAGCAGTCAAGACTCCTCCTACAATGAGCAGTTCTTC
>14|TRBV2|TRBJ1-6|TRBD1|-
CARRTTGVYSPLHF
TGTGCCAGGAGGACAACAGGGGTATATTCACCCCTCCACTTT
>17|TRBV4-3|TRBJ2-2|TRBD2|few
CASSQGLAGGPGGELFF
TGCGCCAGCAGCCAAGGACTAGCGGGGGGGCCAGGCGGGGAGCTGTTTTTT
>14|TRBV27|TRBJ2-1|TRBD1|-
CASSLRDSRDEQFF
TGTGCCAGCAGCTTAAGGGACAGCCGGGATGAGCAGTTCTTC
>17|TRBV2|TRBJ1-1|-|-
CASSRGTLSGFNTEAFF
TGTGCCAGCAGTCGGGGGACTCTCTCCGGTTTTAACACTGAAGCTTTCTTT
>15|TRBV28|TRBJ1-1|TRBD1|-
CASSEQGAGGTEAFF
TGTGCCAGCAGTGAACAGGGGGCGGGTGGAACTGAAGCTTTCTTT
>14|TRBV4-3|TRBJ1-4|TRBD1|-
CASSLETGGEKLFF
TGCGCCAGCAGCCTCGAGACAGGGGGAGAAAAACTGTTTTTT
>14|TRBV5-1|TRBJ1-4|-|-
CASSSTASNEKLFF
TGCGCCAGCAGCTCGACAGCATCTAATGAAAAACTGTTTTTT
>18|TRBV7-9|TRBJ1-5|TRBD1|-
CAVQGGTGGPYSNQPQHF
TGTGCCGTCCAGGGAGGGACAGGGGGCCCCTATAGCAATCAGCCCCAGCATTTT
>14|TRBV6-5|TRBJ1-1|-|-
CASSRGFSNTEAFF
TGTGCCAGCAGCCGAGGGTTCTCGAACACTGAAGCTTTCTTT
>16|TRBV4-2|TRBJ2-3|-|-
CASSQEVLVGTDTQYF
TGTGCCAGCAGCCAAGAAGTTCTAGTAGGCACGGATACGCAGTATTTT
>23|TRBV7-3|TRBJ1-6|-|-
CASSLRGRERKTLDPGDNSPLHF
TGTGCCAGCAGCTTAAGAGGCAGGGAACGAAAAACCCTCGACCCCGGAGATAATTCACCCCTCCACTTT
>12|TRBV10-3|TRBJ2-4|-|once
CAISETGNIQYF
TGTGCCATCAGTGAGACAGGAAACATTCAGTACTTC
>15|TRBV5-1|TRBJ2-2|-|few
CASSFQGSNTGELFF
TGCGCCAGCAGCTTCCAGGGATCGAACACCGGGGAGCTGTTTTTT
>16|TRBV9|TRBJ1-3|TRBD1|-
CASSAGQDNSGNTIYF
TGTGCCAGCAGCGCGGGACAGGACAACTCTGGAAACACCATATATTTT
>14|TRBV15|TRBJ1-1|TRBD1|-
CATSETGGNTEAFF
TGTGCCACCAGCGAGACAGGGGGGAACACTGAAGCTTTCTTT
>16|TRBV7-8|TRBJ1-4|TRBD1|-
CASSSGTGGRNEKLFF
TGTGCCAGCAGCTCCGGGACAGGGGGCCGTAATGAAAAACTGTTTTTT
>16|TRBV18|TRBJ1-4|-|-
CASSPPVQASNEKLFF
TGTGCCAGCTCACCACCGGTACAGGCTAGTAATGAAAAACTGTTTTTT
>14|TRBV10-3|TRBJ1-2|-|few
CAIKGHSPNYGYTF
TGTGCCATCAAGGGGCATAGCCCAAACTATGGCTACACCTTC
>17|TRBV10-2|TRBJ2-3|TRBD2|-
CASSGLYLAGDTDTQYF
TGCGCCAGCAGTGGTTTGTATCTAGCGGGGGACACAGATACGCAGTATTTT
>13|TRBV28|TRBJ1-5|-|-
CASISQMNQPQHF
TGTGCCAGCATCAGTCAAATGAATCAGCCCCAGCATTTT
>14|TRBV18|TRBJ2-7|TRBD2|-
CASSLSGRVHEQYF
TGTGCCAGCTCACTTTCAGGGAGGGTCCACGAGCAGTACTTC
>15|TRBV2|TRBJ1-1|-|-
CASRLSRTLETEAFF
TGTGCCAGCAGACTTTCCCGGACTCTAGAGACTGAAGCTTTCTTT
>14|TRBV19|TRBJ2-1|TRBD2|-
CASKTSGAYNEQFF
TGTGCCAGTAAGACTAGCGGGGCCTACAATGAGCAGTTCTTC
>13|TRBV6-1|TRBJ1-5|-|once
CASSEGYNQPQHF
TGTGCCAGCAGCGAGGGATACAATCAGCCCCAGCATTTT